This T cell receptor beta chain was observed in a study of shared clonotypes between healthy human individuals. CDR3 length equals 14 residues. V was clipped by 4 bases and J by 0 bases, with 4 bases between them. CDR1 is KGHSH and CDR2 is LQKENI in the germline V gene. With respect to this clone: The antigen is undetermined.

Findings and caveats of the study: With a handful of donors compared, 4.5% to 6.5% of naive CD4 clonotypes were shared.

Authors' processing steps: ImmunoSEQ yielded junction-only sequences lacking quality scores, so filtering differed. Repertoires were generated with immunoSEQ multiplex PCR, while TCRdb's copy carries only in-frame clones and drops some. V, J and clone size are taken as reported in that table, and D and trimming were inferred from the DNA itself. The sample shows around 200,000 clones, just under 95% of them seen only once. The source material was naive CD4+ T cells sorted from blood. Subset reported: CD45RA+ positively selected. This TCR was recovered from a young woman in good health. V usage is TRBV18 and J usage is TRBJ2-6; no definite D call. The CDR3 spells CASSRPSGANVLTF. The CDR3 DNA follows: TGTGCCAGCTCACGTCCCTCTGGGGCCAACGTCCTGACTTTC.